The text below deals with one TCR beta chain. The data belong to a study of blood T cell repertoires in COVID-19. Profiling relied on immunoSEQ multiplex PCR, and the TCRdb table lists in-frame clones only, not all of them. The table lists about 130,000 clones, 70% to 80% of them singletons, with around 5% in the top ten. The V segment lost 5 bases and the J segment 4 bases; nucleotides outside the gene matches: 24. The CDR3 loop spans 21 amino acids. Germline values: CDR1 LNHDA, CDR2 SQIVND (reference sequence). This chain connects TRBV19 to TRBJ1-5; TRBD1 matches at 9 bases. The TCR originated in a woman aged 70 to 79 with COVID-19, enrolled during active disease. Source material: peripheral blood. The CDR3 region has the DNA TGTGCCAGTAGTCGGACTACCGGGACAGGGACGCTTGCGACTCATAATCAGCCCCAGCATTTT. It yields the protein CASSRTTGTGTLATHNQPQHF.